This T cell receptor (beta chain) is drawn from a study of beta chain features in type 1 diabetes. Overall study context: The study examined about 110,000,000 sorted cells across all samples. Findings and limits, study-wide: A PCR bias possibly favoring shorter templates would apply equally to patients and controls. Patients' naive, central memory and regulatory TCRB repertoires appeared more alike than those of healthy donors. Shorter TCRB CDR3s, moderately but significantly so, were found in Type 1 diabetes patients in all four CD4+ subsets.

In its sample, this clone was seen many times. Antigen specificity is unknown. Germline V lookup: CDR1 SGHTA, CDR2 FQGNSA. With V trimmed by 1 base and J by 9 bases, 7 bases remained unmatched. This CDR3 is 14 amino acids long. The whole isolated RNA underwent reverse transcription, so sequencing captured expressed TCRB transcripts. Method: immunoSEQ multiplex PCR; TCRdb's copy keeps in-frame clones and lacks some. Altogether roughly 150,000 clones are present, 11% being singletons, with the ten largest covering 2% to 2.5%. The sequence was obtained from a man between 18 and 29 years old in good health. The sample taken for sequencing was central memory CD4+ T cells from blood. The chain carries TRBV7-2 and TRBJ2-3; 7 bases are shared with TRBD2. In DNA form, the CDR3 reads TGTGCCAGCAGCTTAGTGGGCGGGAGTGGGACGCAGTATTTT. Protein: CASSLVGGSGTQYF.